A single sample is the source of the 7 T cell receptor beta chains below, sequenced in a study of early T cells in non-severe SARS-CoV-2 infection. TCRdb reprocessed the 5' RACE reads via MiXCR and lists one record per CDR3 protein. The sample shows about 56,000 distinct CDR3 sequences, 10% to 15% of them seen only once. Sequencing was carried out using whole blood. The source is an adult who was a healthcare worker with PCR-confirmed SARS-CoV-2 infection or an uninfected control (not recorded which).

The CDR3 bases are TGCAGTGCCCCCCTAAGACCGGGAGACCTGAACACCGGGGAGCTGTTTTTT. This translates into CSAPLRPGDLNTGELFF. The chain employs TRBV20-1 and TRBJ2-2, with D tentatively TRBD2 (6 bases). From germline, CDR1 is DFQATT and CDR2 SNEGSKA (reference sequence). CDR3 length: 17 amino acids. With 6 bases removed from V and 1 base from J, the gap between germline ends came to 21 bases.

This clonotype was counted many times. The rearrangement links TRBV20-1 to TRBJ1-5; 10 nucleotides agree with TRBD1. After removal of 0 bases from V and 7 bases from J, the junction contained 12 bases not matched to a gene. The germline CDR1 and CDR2 sequences are DFQATT and SNEGSKA (reference sequence). The CDR3 consists of 17 residues. The CDR3 here is CSARDLLSGTGVQPQHF. The CDR3 DNA is TGCAGTGCTAGAGATCTGTTGTCGGGGACAGGGGTACAGCCCCAGCATTTT.

This clonotype was counted a few times. The chain combines TRBV19 with TRBJ1-5, with a weak D call TRBD1 (6 bases). The CDR3 length is 15 residues. Trimming took off 5 bases at V and 5 bases at J, with 16 bases between the two ends. CDR1 is LNHDA, CDR2 SQIVND, per germline (reference sequence). CDR3 nucleotides: TGTGCCAGTAGTGTTGACGGGACATCGCATCAGCCCCAGCATTTT. Its protein product is CASSVDGTSHQPQHF.

The sample holds many counts of this clonotype. The chain has TRBV2 and TRBJ2-7, with 9 bases identical to TRBD2. Germline loops: CDR1 SNHLY, CDR2 FYNNEI. The CDR3 has 14 residues. With 4 bases clipped from V and 1 base from J, the junction kept 2 bases outside the gene matches. CDR3 nucleotides: TGTGCCAGCAGTGGGCTAGCGGGATCCTACGAGCAGTACTTC. Translation gives CASSGLAGSYEQYF.

The chain couples TRBV27 to TRBJ2-7; the match to TRBD1 covers 9 bases. After removal of 2 bases from V and 3 bases from J, the junction contained 5 bases not matched to a gene. Germline CDR1 is MNHEY and CDR2 is SMNVEV (reference sequence). This CDR3 has 15 amino acids. CDR3 sequence (DNA): TGTGCCAGCAGTTTAGGGACAGGGTCAATCTACGAGCAGTACTTC. Amino acids: CASSLGTGSIYEQYF.

Many counts were recorded for this clonotype. V is TRBV12-3 or TRBV12-4 and J is TRBJ1-1, with TRBD1 matching 7 bases. The V and J ends lost 4 bases and 7 bases, in that order; junction bases with no gene match: 9. The CDR3 is made up of 14 amino acids. CDR3 DNA: TGTGCCAGCAGTTCTCCTCGACAGGGCCGTGAAGCTTTCTTT. Its translation is CASSSPRQGREAFF.

This clonotype has at least ten counts. The chain combines TRBV5-1 with TRBJ2-1; 13 bases map to TRBD2. Germline trimming cut 4 bases from V and 4 bases from J; bases unmatched to any gene: 5. The V gene's germline CDR1 is SGHRS and CDR2 YFSETQ. The CDR3 runs to 16 residues. The CDR3 DNA is TGCGCCAGCAGCGGGTCGGGACTAGCGGGGTACAATGAGCAGTTCTTC. Its translation is CASSGSGLAGYNEQFF.